The 5 T cell receptor beta chains below were found in one sample sequenced in a study of CD8+CD57+ T cells in acquired aplastic anemia. The template for TCR beta VDJ and CDR3 sequence profiling was genomic DNA. Using its own MiXCR run on the reads, TCRdb lists one record per CDR3 protein. The data contain approximately 170,000 distinct CDR3 sequences, about 45% of them singletons. In patients chosen for sequencing, flow cytometry had shown CD8+CD57+ cell expansion. Sequenced: sorted CD4+, CD8+, or CD8+CD57+ T cells (not recorded which) from PBMCs. Receptor source: a human donor with aplastic anemia.

This clonotype was counted many times. J is TRBJ2-1 and V is TRBV6-1, with D tentatively TRBD2 (6 bases). Trimming shortened V by 0 bases and J by 12 bases, and 9 bases separated the two germline ends. The CDR3 totals 12 residues. CDR1 is MNHNS and CDR2 is SASEGT in the germline V gene. The CDR3 bases are TGTGCCAGCAGTGAAGCGCGGCGGGGGCAGTTCTTC. It translates to CASSEARRGQFF.

The chain is built from TRBV2 and TRBJ2-7; 7 bases are shared with TRBD1. V trimming: 7 bases; J trimming: 2 bases; junction bases outside the gene matches: 8. Germline V gives CDR1 SNHLY, CDR2 FYNNEI. CDR3 length equals 14 residues. The CDR3 is CASTEDRWAYEQYF. In nucleotides, the CDR3 is TGTGCCAGCACAGAGGACAGGTGGGCCTACGAGCAGTACTTC.

The chain has TRBV29-1 and TRBJ1-2; TRBD1 might be the D (6 bases). Germline loops: CDR1 SQVTM, CDR2 ANQGSEA. The CDR3 is made up of 15 amino acids. The V and J ends lost 0 bases and 3 bases respectively, with 14 bases between them. CDR3 bases: TGCAGCGTTGAAGAGGGGCAGGGGCGATACTATGGCTACACCTTC. Amino acids: CSVEEGQGRYYGYTF.

The chain is built from TRBV7-2 and TRBJ1-6; D perhaps matches TRBD1 (5 bases). This CDR3 contains 15 residues. Deletions cut 1 base from V and 8 bases from J, with 12 bases between. Germline CDR1 SGHTA, CDR2 FQGNSA. CDR3 residues: CASSLVRGADSPLHF. In nucleotides, the CDR3 is TGTGCCAGCAGCTTAGTAAGAGGGGCGGATTCACCCCTCCACTTT.

This clonotype has ten or more counts. CDR3 sequence: CATSDRDPSDTQYF. The CDR3 bases are TGTGCCACCAGTGATCGGGACCCCTCAGATACGCAGTATTTT. V usage is TRBV24-1 and J usage is TRBJ2-3; perhaps D is TRBD1 or TRBD2 (5 bases each). CDR1 and CDR2 (germline): KGHDR, SFDVKD. V was clipped by 3 bases and J by 4 bases, with 10 bases between them. The CDR3 runs 14 residues.